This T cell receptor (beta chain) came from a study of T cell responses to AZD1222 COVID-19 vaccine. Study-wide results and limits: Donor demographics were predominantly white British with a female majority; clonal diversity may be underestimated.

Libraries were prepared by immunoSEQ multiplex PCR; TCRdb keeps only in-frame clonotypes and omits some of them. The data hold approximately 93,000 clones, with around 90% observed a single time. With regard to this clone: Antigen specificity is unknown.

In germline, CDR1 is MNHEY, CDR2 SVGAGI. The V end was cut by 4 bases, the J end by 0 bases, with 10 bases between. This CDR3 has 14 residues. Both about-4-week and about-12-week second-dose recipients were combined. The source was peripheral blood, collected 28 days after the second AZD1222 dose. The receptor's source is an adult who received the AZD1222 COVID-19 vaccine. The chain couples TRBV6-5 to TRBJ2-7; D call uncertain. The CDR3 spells CASSFDSNSYEQYF. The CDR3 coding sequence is TGTGCCAGCAGTTTTGACTCCAACTCCTACGAGCAGTACTTC.